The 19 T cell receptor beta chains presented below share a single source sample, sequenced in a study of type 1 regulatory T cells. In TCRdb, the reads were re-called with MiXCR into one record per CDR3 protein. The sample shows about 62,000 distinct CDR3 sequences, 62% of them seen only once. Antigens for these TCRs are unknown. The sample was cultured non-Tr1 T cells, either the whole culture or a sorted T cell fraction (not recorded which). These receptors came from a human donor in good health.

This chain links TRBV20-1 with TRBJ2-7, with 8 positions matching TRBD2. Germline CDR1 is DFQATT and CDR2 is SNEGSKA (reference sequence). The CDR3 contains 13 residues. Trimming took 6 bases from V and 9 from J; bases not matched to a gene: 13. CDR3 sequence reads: CSAIEAGGRRQYF. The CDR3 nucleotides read TGCAGTGCCATAGAGGCGGGGGGTCGAAGGCAGTACTTC.

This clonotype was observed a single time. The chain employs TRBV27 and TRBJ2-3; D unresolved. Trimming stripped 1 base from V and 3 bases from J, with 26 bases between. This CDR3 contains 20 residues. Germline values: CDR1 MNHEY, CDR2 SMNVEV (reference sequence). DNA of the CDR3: TGTGCCAGCAGTTTATTCACGTATCCCAGCCTAGTTAAAGGAACAGATACGCAGTATTTT. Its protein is CASSLFTYPSLVKGTDTQYF.

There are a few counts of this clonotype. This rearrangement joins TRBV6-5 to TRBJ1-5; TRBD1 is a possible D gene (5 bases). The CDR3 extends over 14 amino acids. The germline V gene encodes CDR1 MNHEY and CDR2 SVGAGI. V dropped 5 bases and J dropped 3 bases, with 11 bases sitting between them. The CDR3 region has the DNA TGTGCCAGCAGTAGGGACCCCGTCAATCAGCCCCAGCATTTT. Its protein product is CASSRDPVNQPQHF.

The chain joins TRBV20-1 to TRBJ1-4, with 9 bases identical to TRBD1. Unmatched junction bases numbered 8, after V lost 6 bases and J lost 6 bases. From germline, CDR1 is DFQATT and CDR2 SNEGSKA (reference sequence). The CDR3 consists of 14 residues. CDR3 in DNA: TGCAGTGCGCTACCGGGACAGGGTGATGAAAAACTGTTTTTT. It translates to CSALPGQGDEKLFF.

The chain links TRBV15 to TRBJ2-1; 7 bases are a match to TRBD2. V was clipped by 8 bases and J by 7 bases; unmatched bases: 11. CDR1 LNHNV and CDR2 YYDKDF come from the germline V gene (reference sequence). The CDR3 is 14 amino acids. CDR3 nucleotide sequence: TGTGCCACCCTTAGAGGGAGGGAGGGAAATGAGCAGTTCTTC. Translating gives CATLRGREGNEQFF.

The CDR3 spells CASSSGRAIGELFF. As DNA, the CDR3 is TGTGCCAGCAGTAGCGGGAGGGCCATCGGGGAGCTGTTTTTT. The chain combines TRBV2 with TRBJ2-2; 10 nucleotides line up with TRBD2. Germline V lookup: CDR1 SNHLY, CDR2 FYNNEI. The trim removed 5 bases at V and 7 bases at J, leaving 4 bases unmatched. The CDR3 runs 14 residues.

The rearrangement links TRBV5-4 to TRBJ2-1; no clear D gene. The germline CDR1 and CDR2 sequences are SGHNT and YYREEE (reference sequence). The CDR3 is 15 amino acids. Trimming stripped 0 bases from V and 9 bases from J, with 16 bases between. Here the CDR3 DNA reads TGTGCCAGCAGCTTGGGGAGTGACTCGCGTAGTGAGCAGTTCTTC. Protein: CASSLGSDSRSEQFF. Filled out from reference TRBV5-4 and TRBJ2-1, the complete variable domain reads ETGVTQSPTHLIKTRGQQVTLRCSSQSGHNTVSWYQQALGQGPQFIFQYYREEENGRGNFPPRFSGLQFPNYSSELNVNALELDDSALYLCASSLGSDSRSEQFFGPGTRLTVL.

This CDR3 is CASSLTVGGNEQFF. CDR3 sequence (DNA): TGTGCCAGCAGCCTAACCGTGGGGGGCAATGAGCAGTTCTTC. The chain recombines TRBV3-1 with TRBJ2-1; D is perhaps TRBD2 (6 bases). With 4 bases removed from V and 6 bases from J, the gap between germline ends came to 13 bases. The CDR3 covers 14 residues. Germline CDR1 and CDR2: LGHDT and YNNKEL (reference sequence).

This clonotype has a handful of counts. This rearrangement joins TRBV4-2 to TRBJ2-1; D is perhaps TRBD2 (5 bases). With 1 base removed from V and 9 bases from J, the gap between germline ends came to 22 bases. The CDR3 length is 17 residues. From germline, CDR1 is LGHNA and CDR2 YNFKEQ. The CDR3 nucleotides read TGTGCCAGCAGCCAAGGCGGACTCTCCCTGGGTAGAGCTGAGCAGTTCTTC. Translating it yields CASSQGGLSLGRAEQFF.

The CDR3 reads CASSLAGQLNSPLHF. The CDR3 DNA sequence: TGTGCCAGCAGCTTAGCCGGACAGTTAAATTCACCCCTCCACTTT. The J gene is TRBJ1-6, the V gene TRBV7-2; a weak D match, TRBD1 (6 bases). Germline CDR1 and CDR2: SGHTA and FQGNSA. The V end lost 0 bases, the J end lost 7 bases, and 10 bases lay between the germline ends. The CDR3 contains 15 residues. Variable domain in full (rest from reference TRBV7-2 and TRBJ1-6): GAGVSQSPSNKVTEKGKDVELRCDPISGHTALYWYRQSLGQGLEFLIYFQGNSAPDKSGLPSDRFSAERTGGSVSTLTIQRTQQEDSAVYLCASSLAGQLNSPLHFGNGTRLTVT.

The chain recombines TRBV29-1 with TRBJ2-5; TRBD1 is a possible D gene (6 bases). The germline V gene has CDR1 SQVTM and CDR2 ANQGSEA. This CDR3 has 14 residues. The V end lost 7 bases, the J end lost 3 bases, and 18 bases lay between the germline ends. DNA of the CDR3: TGCAGCGCTTGGGGATTTTCAGGGGAAGAGACCCAGTACTTC. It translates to CSAWGFSGEETQYF.

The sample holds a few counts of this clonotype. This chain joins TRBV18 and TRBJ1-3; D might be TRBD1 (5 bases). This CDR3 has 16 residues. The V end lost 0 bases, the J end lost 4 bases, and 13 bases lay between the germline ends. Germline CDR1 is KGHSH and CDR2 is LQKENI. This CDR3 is CASSPPGIREGNTIYF. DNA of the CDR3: TGTGCCAGCTCACCACCGGGAATCAGGGAAGGAAACACCATATATTTT.

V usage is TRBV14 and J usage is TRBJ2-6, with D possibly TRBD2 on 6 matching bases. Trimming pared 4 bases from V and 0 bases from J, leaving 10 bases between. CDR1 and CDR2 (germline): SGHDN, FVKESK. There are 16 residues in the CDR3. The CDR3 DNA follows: TGTGCCAGCAGCCTCGGGGGTTACTCTGGGGCCAACGTCCTGACTTTC. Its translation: CASSLGGYSGANVLTF. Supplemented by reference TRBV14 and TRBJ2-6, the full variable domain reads EAGVTQFPSHSVIEKGQTVTLRCDPISGHDNLYWYRRVMGKEIKFLLHFVKESKQDESGMPNNRFLAERTGGTYSTLKVQPAELEDSGVYFCASSLGGYSGANVLTFGAGSRLTVL.

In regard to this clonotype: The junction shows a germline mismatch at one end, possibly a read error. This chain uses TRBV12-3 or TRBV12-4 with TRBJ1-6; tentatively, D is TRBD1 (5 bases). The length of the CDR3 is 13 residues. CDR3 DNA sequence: TGTACCAGCAGTTTACAGGTGGATTCATCCCTCCACTTT. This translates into CTSSLQVDSSLHF.

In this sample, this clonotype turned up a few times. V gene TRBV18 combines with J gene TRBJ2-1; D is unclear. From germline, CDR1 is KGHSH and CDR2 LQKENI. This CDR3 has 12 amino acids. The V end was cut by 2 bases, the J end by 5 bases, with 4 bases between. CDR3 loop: CASSPGNNEQFF. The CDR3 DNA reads TGTGCCAGCTCACCAGGGAACAATGAGCAGTTCTTC.

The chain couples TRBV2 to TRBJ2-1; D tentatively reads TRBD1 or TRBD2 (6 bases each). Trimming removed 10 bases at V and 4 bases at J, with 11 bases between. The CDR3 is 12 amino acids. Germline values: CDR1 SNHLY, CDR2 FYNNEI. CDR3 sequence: CATLGGYNEQFF. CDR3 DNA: TGTGCCACCCTAGGGGGGTACAATGAGCAGTTCTTC.

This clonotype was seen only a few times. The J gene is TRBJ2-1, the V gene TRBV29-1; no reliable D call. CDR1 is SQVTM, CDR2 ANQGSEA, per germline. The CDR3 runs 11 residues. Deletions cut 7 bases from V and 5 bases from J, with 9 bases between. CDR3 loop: CSASENNEQFF. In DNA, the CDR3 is TGCAGCGCCTCAGAAAACAATGAGCAGTTCTTC.

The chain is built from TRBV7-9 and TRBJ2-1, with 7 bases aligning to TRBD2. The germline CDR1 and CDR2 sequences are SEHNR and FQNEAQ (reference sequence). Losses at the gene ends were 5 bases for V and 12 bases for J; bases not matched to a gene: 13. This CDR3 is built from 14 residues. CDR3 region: CASSPASLSGGQFF. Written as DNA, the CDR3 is TGTGCCAGCAGCCCGGCCTCTCTCTCGGGAGGGCAGTTCTTC.

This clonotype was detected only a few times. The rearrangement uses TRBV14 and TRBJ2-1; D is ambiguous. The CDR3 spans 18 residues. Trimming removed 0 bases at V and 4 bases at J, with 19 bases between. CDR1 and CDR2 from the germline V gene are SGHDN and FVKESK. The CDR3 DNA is TGTGCCAGCAGCCAAGATCAGATCTCGAACATCGATTACAATGAGCAGTTCTTC. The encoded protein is CASSQDQISNIDYNEQFF.